This T cell receptor beta chain emerged from a study of T cell repertoires in cytomegalovirus infection. There are many counts of this clonotype. Its specificity is unknown. TCRdb redid the calling of the reads with MiXCR, one entry per CDR3 protein. The sample has under 850,000 distinct CDR3 sequences; around 35% are singletons. The CDR3 runs to 15 residues. Between the trimmed V and J ends, which lost 5 bases and 0 bases, there was a span of 13 bases. Germline V lookup: CDR1 SGHVS, CDR2 FNYEAQ. This sample comprised cultured PBMCs, obtained from culture after CMV antigen stimulation. This chain connects TRBV7-6 to TRBJ1-1, with D maybe TRBD1 (6 bases). This TCR derives from a human donor in good health (CMV status not recorded). Some clones in this sample may be carry-over from other donors' samples. CDR3 bases: TGTGCCAGCAGCCCAGGGGTGCCCATGAACACTGAAGCTTTCTTT. Residues: CASSPGVPMNTEAFF. The whole variable domain, remainder taken from reference TRBV7-6 and TRBJ1-1, is GAGVSQSPRYKVTKRGQDVALRCDPISGHVSLYWYRQALGQGPEFLTYFNYEAQQDKSGLPNDRFSAERPEGSISTLTIQRTEQRDSAMYRCASSPGVPMNTEAFFGQGTRLTVV.